Detailed here is one TCR beta chain. The data belong to a study of OX40 agonist ivuxolimab in advanced cancers. Study in general: Those treated in dose escalation had hepatocellular carcinoma, melanoma, renal cell cancer or head and neck cancer.

Using immunoSEQ multiplex PCR, the repertoire was profiled, and TCRdb retains in-frame clones only, with some absent. The table lists about 70,000 clones, approximately 84% of them singletons. Germline V CDR1 and CDR2: LGHNA, YNFKEQ. The CDR3 loop spans 15 amino acids. Trimming at V came to 4 bases and at J to 2 bases, leaving 8 bases not matched to a gene. The TCR sequence derives from an adult with an advanced solid tumor such as melanoma, head and neck, liver or kidney cancer. The J gene is TRBJ2-7, the V gene TRBV4-2, with 7 positions matching TRBD1. Sequenced here: CD4+ or CD8+ T cells sorted from blood, sampled in a trial of the OX40 agonist ivuxolimab. The CDR3, as DNA: TGTGCCAGCAGCCTAGAAAAGGGGGCGCCCTACGAGCAGTACTTC. Protein product: CASSLEKGAPYEQYF.